These 8 T cell receptor beta chains were all obtained from the same sample, sequenced in a study of identical twins. MiXCR, run by TCRdb on the 5' RACE reads, gives a single entry per CDR3 protein. The profile shows 200,000 to 250,000 distinct CDR3 sequences, about 12% of them singletons. In addition, the sample was reused for a study of yellow fever vaccine responses in identical twins.

The sample was memory (CD45RO+) T cells sorted from blood. The receptors originated from a woman aged 18-29 years in good health.

The chain joins TRBV5-1 to TRBJ2-7, with D possibly TRBD2 on 6 matching bases. CDR3 length: 14 amino acids. Trimming pared 0 bases from V and 5 bases from J, leaving 12 bases between. The germline gives CDR1 SGHRS, CDR2 YFSETQ. The CDR3 DNA reads as TGCGCCAGCAGCTTGGGGAGGGTAGGGAACGAGCAGTACTTC. Protein product: CASSLGRVGNEQYF.

The chain combines TRBV18 with TRBJ2-2, with D unresolved. V dropped 1 base and J dropped 7 bases, with 10 bases sitting between them. The CDR3 length is 14 residues. CDR1 is KGHSH and CDR2 is LQKENI in the germline V gene. The CDR3 nucleotides read TGTGCCAGCTCACCACTTCCTAGGGACGGGGAGCTGTTTTTT. Its protein product is CASSPLPRDGELFF.

CDR3 nucleotides: TGTGCCAGCAGTTTGGGTTATTCTTCCTACGAGCAGTACTTC. Translated, it gives CASSLGYSSYEQYF. The chain couples TRBV27 to TRBJ2-7; D is undetermined. Trimming shortened V by 3 bases and J by 1 base, and 10 bases separated the two germline ends. The CDR3 runs to 14 residues. The germline V gene encodes CDR1 MNHEY and CDR2 SMNVEV (reference sequence).

This clonotype was seen just once. A much larger clone differs from this one at a single base, so this may be a read error. The chain couples TRBV7-2 to TRBJ2-1; TRBD2 matches 11 bases. CDR1 is SGHTA, CDR2 FQGNSA, per germline. The CDR3 has 15 amino acids. CDR3 sequence reads: CANSLRLAGRNEQFF. DNA for the CDR3: TGTGCCAACAGCTTACGACTAGCGGGAAGAAATGAGCAGTTCTTC.

V is TRBV6-1 and J is TRBJ2-2, with 8 positions matching TRBD1. Germline V gene sequence: CDR1 MNHNS, CDR2 SASEGT. The CDR3 consists of 15 residues. V lost 7 bases and J lost 3; bases outside the gene matches: 7. The CDR3 sequence: CASTRTGWDTGELFF. The CDR3 DNA follows: TGTGCCAGCACAAGGACAGGGTGGGACACCGGGGAGCTGTTTTTT.

This chain uses TRBV6-2 or TRBV6-3 with TRBJ2-7; TRBD2 might be the D (5 bases). This CDR3 has 12 amino acids. The germline V gene encodes CDR1 MNHEY and CDR2 SVGEGT. Deletions cut 8 bases from V and 6 bases from J, with 14 bases between. CDR3 region: CASLTVGSEQYF. The CDR3 DNA sequence: TGTGCCAGCCTCACTGTGGGGAGCGAGCAGTACTTC.

The gene calls are TRBV27 and TRBJ2-3; D unresolved. The CDR3 runs 14 residues. Germline CDR1 MNHEY, CDR2 SMNVEV (reference sequence). Trimming removed 7 bases from V and 6 bases from J, with 17 bases in between. CDR3 in DNA: TGTGCCAGCAAAACCCAATACTTATGGGATACGCAGTATTTT. Protein sequence: CASKTQYLWDTQYF.

This clonotype was seen a handful of times. The chain employs TRBV6-5 and TRBJ2-2; unclear D gene. This CDR3 contains 12 residues. Germline CDR1 MNHEY, CDR2 SVGAGI. V lost 6 bases and J lost 8, with 10 bases in between. The CDR3 region is CASRSEIGELFF. The CDR3 nucleotides are TGTGCCAGCAGATCCGAAATAGGGGAGCTGTTTTTT.